This TCR beta chain was identified in a study of blood T cell repertoires in COVID-19. In germline, CDR1 is MNHEY, CDR2 SMNVEV (reference sequence). Trimming removed 1 base from V and 7 bases from J, with 14 bases in between. The CDR3 consists of 15 residues. Sequencing used immunoSEQ multiplex PCR; TCRdb keeps in-frame clones, though not all of them. The sample has roughly 200,000 clones; 85% to 90% are singletons. Sequencing was performed on peripheral blood. The TCR originated in a man aged 50-59 years with acute or convalescent COVID-19. The gene calls are TRBV27 and TRBJ2-1; D is possibly TRBD1 (6 bases). This CDR3 reads CASSLFTTGQNEQFF. The CDR3 coding sequence is TGTGCCAGCAGTTTATTCACGACAGGACAGAATGAGCAGTTCTTC.